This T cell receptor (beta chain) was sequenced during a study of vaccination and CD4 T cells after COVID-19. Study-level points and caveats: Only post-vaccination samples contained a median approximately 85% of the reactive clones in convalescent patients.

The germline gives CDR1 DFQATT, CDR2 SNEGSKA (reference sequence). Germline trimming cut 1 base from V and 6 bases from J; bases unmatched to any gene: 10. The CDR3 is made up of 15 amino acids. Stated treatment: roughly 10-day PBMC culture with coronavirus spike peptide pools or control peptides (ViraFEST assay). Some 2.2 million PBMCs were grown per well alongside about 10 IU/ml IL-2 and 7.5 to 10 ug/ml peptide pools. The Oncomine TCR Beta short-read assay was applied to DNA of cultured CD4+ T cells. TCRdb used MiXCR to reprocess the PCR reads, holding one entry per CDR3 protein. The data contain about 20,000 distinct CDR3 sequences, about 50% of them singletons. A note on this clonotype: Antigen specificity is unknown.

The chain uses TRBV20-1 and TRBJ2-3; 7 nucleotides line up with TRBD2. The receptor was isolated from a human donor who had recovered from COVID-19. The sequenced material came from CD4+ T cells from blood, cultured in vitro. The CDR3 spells CSARASGGSIDTQYF. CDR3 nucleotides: TGCAGTGCTAGAGCCTCGGGCGGGAGCATCGATACGCAGTATTTT.